This TCR beta chain was obtained from a study of human T cells and chemical hapten exposure. Study results and limitations: The number of TCRs above 1 in 1000 frequency did not change after DPC sensitization.

One entry per CDR3 protein, called by TCRdb with MiXCR from the RACE reads. The sample has a few hundred thousand distinct CDR3 sequences; roughly 7.7% are singletons. Details on this clonotype: What it recognizes is unknown.

Time point meaning: pre-sensitization, week 0. The treatment here: therapeutic diphenylcyclopropenone sensitization with weekly scalp DPC. The CDR3 is made up of 12 amino acids. CDR1 and CDR2 from the germline V gene are SGHAT and FQNNGV. The ends were cut back, 6 bases at V and 1 base at J, with 6 bases in the middle. This TCR came from a man between 18 and 35 years old with alopecia areata. Some clones in this sample may be carry-over from other donors' samples. The sequences come from whole blood, collected in connection with sensitization to the hapten diphenylcyclopropenone (DPC). V and J are TRBV11-2 and TRBJ2-5, with unresolved D. The DNA for the CDR3 is TGTGCCAGCAGGGTGGCCCAAGAGACCCAGTACTTC. The encoded protein is CASRVAQETQYF.